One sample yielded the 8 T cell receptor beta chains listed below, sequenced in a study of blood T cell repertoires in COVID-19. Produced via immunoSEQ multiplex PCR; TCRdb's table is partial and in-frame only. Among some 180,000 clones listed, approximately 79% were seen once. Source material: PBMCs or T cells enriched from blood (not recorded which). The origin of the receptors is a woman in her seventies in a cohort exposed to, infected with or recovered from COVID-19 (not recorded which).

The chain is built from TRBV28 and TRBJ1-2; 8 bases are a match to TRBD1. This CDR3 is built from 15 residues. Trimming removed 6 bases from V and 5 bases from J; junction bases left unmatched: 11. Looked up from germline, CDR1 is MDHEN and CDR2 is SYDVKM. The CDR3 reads CASRRTDRGVYGYTF. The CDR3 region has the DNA TGTGCCAGCAGAAGAACCGACAGGGGTGTTTATGGCTACACCTTC.

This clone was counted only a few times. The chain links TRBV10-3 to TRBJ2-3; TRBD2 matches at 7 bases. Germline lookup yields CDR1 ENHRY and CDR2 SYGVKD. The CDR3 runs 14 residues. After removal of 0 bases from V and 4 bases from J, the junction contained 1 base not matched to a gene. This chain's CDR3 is CAISESGGADTQYF. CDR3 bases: TGTGCCATCAGTGAGTCGGGGGGGGCAGATACGCAGTATTTT.

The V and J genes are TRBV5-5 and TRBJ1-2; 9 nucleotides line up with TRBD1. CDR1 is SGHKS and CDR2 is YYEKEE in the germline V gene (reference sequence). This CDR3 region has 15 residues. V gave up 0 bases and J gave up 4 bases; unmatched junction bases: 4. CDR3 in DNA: TGTGCCAGCAGCTTGGCCGGGACAGGGATCTATGGCTACACCTTC. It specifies CASSLAGTGIYGYTF.

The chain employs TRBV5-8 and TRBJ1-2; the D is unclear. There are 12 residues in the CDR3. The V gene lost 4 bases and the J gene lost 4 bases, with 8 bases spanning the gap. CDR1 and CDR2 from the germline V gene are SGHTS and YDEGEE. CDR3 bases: TGTGCCAGCAGCCCCCGGAGCTATGGCTACACCTTC. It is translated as CASSPRSYGYTF.

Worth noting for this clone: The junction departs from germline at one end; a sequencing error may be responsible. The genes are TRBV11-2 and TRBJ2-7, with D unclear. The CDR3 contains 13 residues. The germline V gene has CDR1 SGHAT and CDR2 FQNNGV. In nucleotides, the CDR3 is TGTGCCAGCAGCTTAATAGTCTCCGACGAGCAGTACTTC. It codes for CASSLIVSDEQYF.

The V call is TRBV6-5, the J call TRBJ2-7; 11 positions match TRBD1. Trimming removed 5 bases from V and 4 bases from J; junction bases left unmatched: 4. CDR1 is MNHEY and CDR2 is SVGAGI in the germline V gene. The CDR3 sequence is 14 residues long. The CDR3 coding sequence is TGTGCCAGCAGTCTACGGGACAGGGGGTACGAGCAGTACTTC. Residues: CASSLRDRGYEQYF.

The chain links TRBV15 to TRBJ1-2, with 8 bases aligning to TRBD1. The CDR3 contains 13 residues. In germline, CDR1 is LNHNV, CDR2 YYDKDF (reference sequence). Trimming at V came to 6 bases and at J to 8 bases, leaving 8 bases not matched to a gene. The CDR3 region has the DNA TGTGCCACCAGATTGACAGGGGCGGAAGGCTACACCTTC. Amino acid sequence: CATRLTGAEGYTF. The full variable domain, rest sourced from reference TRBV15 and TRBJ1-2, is DAMVIQNPRYQVTQFGKPVTLSCSQTLNHNVMYWYQQKSSQAPKLLFHYYDKDFNNEADTPDNFQSRRPNTSFCFLDIRSPGLGDTAMYLCATRLTGAEGYTFGSGTRLTVV.

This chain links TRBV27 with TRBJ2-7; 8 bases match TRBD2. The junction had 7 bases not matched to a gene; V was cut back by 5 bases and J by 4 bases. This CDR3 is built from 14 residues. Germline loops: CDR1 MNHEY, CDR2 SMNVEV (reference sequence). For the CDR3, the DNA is TGTGCCAGCAGTAAAGCGGGAGAGAAATACGAGCAGTACTTC. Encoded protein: CASSKAGEKYEQYF.